These T cell receptor beta chains were read from a single sample in a study of cytomegalovirus exposure and HLA in healthy donors. Repertoires were generated with immunoSEQ multiplex PCR, while TCRdb's copy carries only in-frame clones and drops some. Seen here are about 220,000 clones, over 80% observed once, and the top ten hold roughly 13%. Sequenced sample: PBMCs. These receptors all come from a woman aged 25 to 39 in good health and CMV-seropositive. Both conserved end residues are part of each CDR3. A D gene is named only where the DNA matches it firmly. Size tells how often a clone was seen (once, few, many) or the class of an expanded clone, and some rows leave it out.

CASSLRYLDEQYF | TGTGCCAGCAGCTTACGCTATCTTGACGAGCAGTACTTC | NA | TRBV5-6 | NA | TRBJ2-7
CASSSGRGLVEKLFF | TGCGCCAGCAGCTCCGGTCGGGGTCTGGTTGAAAAACTGTTTTTT | NA | TRBV5-1 | NA | TRBJ1-4
CASSLGTPSTDTQYF | TGCGCCAGCAGCTTGGGGACCCCTAGCACAGATACGCAGTATTTT | NA | TRBV5-1 | NA | TRBJ2-3
CASSVDSSYEQYF | TGTGCCAGCAGCGTCGACAGCTCCTACGAGCAGTACTTC | NA | TRBV7-2 | few | TRBJ2-7
CASSSQGTGELFF | TGTGCCAGTAGTTCCCAGGGTACCGGGGAGCTGTTTTTT | NA | TRBV19 | NA | TRBJ2-2
CASSPRTGRDGYTF | TGTGCCAGCAGTCCCCGGACAGGGAGGGATGGCTACACCTTC | TRBD1 | TRBV27 | NA | TRBJ1-2
CASRGPAHEQFF | TGTGCCAGCCGGGGACCTGCACATGAGCAGTTCTTC | NA | TRBV6-5 | NA | TRBJ2-1
CSVVGTGEGYTF | TGCAGCGTGGTGGGGACAGGGGAAGGCTACACCTTC | TRBD1 | TRBV29-1 | few | TRBJ1-2
CASSQFSTSVSYEQYF | TGTGCCAGCAGCCAATTTTCGACTAGCGTCTCCTACGAGCAGTACTTC | TRBD2 | TRBV4-2 | NA | TRBJ2-7
CASSPKGTGGDEQYF | TGTGCCAGCAGCCCCAAAGGGACAGGGGGCGACGAGCAGTACTTC | TRBD1 | TRBV9 | NA | TRBJ2-7
CSVVSGRGEETQYF | TGCAGCGTCGTGAGCGGGAGGGGAGAAGAGACCCAGTACTTC | TRBD2 | TRBV29-1 | NA | TRBJ2-5
CASRGGTGELFF | TGTGCCAGCAGAGGGGGTACCGGGGAGCTGTTTTTT | NA | TRBV6-5 | NA | TRBJ2-2
CASSYGQGIGGYTF | TGTGCCAGCAGTTACGGGCAGGGGATTGGTGGCTACACCTTC | NA | TRBV6-5 | NA | TRBJ1-2
CASGGLSSPYNEQFF | TGTGCCAGCGGCGGACTGTCGAGCCCCTACAATGAGCAGTTCTTC | NA | TRBV2 | NA | TRBJ2-1
CASSTHSDREAYGYTF | TGTGCCAGCAGCACCCATTCCGACAGGGAGGCTTATGGCTACACCTTC | TRBD1 | TRBV5-4 | NA | TRBJ1-2
CASSESDSYNEQFF | TGTGCCAGCAGTGAAAGCGACTCCTACAATGAGCAGTTCTTC | NA | TRBV2 | NA | TRBJ2-1
CSAISIGYTF | TGCAGTGCTATTTCTATTGGCTACACCTTC | NA | TRBV20-1 | once | TRBJ1-2
CASSVQGSQETQYF | TGTGCCAGTAGTGTACAGGGAAGCCAAGAGACCCAGTACTTC | NA | TRBV19 | NA | TRBJ2-5
CASSGMNNQPQHF | TGTGCCAGCAGTGGAATGAACAATCAGCCCCAGCATTTT | NA | TRBV6-1 | NA | TRBJ1-5
CASSSGRVYGYTF | TGTGCCAGCAGCTCGGGACGGGTATATGGCTACACCTTC | NA | TRBV7-9 | few | TRBJ1-2
CASSSVTGELFF | TGTGCCAGCAGCAGCGTCACCGGGGAGCTGTTTTTT | NA | TRBV13 | NA | TRBJ2-2